The 28 T cell receptor beta chains given below trace back to one sample, sequenced in a study of vaccination and CD4 T cells after COVID-19. These receptors are not linked to any known antigen. Cultured CD4+ T cell DNA was sequenced using the Oncomine TCR Beta short-read assay. TCRdb processed the PCR reads anew with MiXCR; each CDR3 protein has one entry. This sample has about 12,000 distinct CDR3 sequences, with around 40% found just once. This sample's treatment: roughly 10-day PBMC culture with coronavirus spike peptide pools or control peptides (ViraFEST assay). Material: CD4+ T cells from blood, cultured in vitro. The receptor set was obtained from a human donor who had recovered from COVID-19.

This clonotype has only a few counts. J is TRBJ1-5 and V is TRBV7-6, with D maybe TRBD1 (5 bases). The V end was cut by 2 bases, the J end by 2 bases, with 10 bases between. This CDR3 is 15 amino acids long. Germline-derived CDR1 and CDR2 are SGHVS and FNYEAQ. CDR3 residues: CASSLNQGRNQPQHF. DNA of the CDR3: TGTGCCAGCAGCTTAAACCAGGGTCGCAATCAGCCCCAGCATTTT.

This chain joins TRBV7-2 and TRBJ1-2, with D hard to call. From germline, CDR1 is SGHTA and CDR2 FQGNSA. The V gene lost 2 bases and the J gene lost 1 base, with 11 bases spanning the gap. The length of the CDR3 is 15 residues. The CDR3 DNA sequence: TGTGCCAGCAGCTTATGGGAAAGGCTTAACTATGGCTACACCTTC. It specifies CASSLWERLNYGYTF.

This clonotype appeared a few times. The chain carries TRBV6-2 or TRBV6-3 and TRBJ2-3; 13 bases match TRBD2. Trimming at V came to 5 bases and at J to 5 bases, leaving 4 bases not matched to a gene. This CDR3 comprises 15 residues. The germline V gene encodes CDR1 MNHEY and CDR2 SVGEGT. CDR3 nucleotide sequence: TGTGCCAGCAGTCCCCGACTAGCGGGGGGAGATACGCAGTATTTT. Translated, it gives CASSPRLAGGDTQYF.

The sample holds a few counts of this clonotype. This chain joins TRBV12-3 or TRBV12-4 and TRBJ1-5, with TRBD1 as a possible D gene (6 bases). The CDR3 has 14 residues. The germline V and J ends were trimmed by 6 bases and 0 bases, with 9 bases remaining between them. DNA for the CDR3: TGTGCCAGCAGCCCGGGACATAGCAATCAGCCCCAGCATTTT. Its protein is CASSPGHSNQPQHF.

DNA for the CDR3: TGTGCCAGTAGTAATCTCGCTTGGCAGGGACCCGGGGAGCTGTTTTTT. As protein: CASSNLAWQGPGELFF. V is TRBV19 and J is TRBJ2-2; D may correspond to TRBD1 or TRBD2 (5 bases each). The germline gives CDR1 LNHDA, CDR2 SQIVND (reference sequence). The CDR3 contains 16 residues. V lost 4 bases and J 6 bases, leaving 18 bases between the germline ends.

The chain has TRBV12-3 or TRBV12-4 and TRBJ1-1; 7 bases line up with TRBD1. The CDR3 has 15 amino acids. V lost 3 bases, J lost 1 base, and 5 bases stayed unmatched. The CDR3 DNA is TGTGCCAGCAGTTTGAGTTACAGGGGGAACACTGAAGCTTTCTTT. This translates into CASSLSYRGNTEAFF.

The CDR3 is CAISGGQYNQPQHF. CDR3 DNA: TGTGCCATCAGTGGAGGACAGTACAATCAGCCCCAGCATTTT. The chain joins TRBV10-3 to TRBJ1-5; the D gene is possibly TRBD1 (6 bases). This CDR3 spans 14 amino acids. The germline CDR1 and CDR2 sequences are ENHRY and SYGVKD. Deletions cut 4 bases from V and 3 bases from J, with 10 bases between.

The table lists this clonotype with a few counts. This chain's CDR3 is CASSYSQGYYGYTF. The CDR3 DNA reads TGTGCCAGCAGTTACTCGCAGGGGTACTATGGCTACACCTTC. V gene TRBV6-2 or TRBV6-3 combines with J gene TRBJ1-2, with a weak D call TRBD1 (6 bases). Trimming took 0 bases from V and 3 from J, leaving 8 bases between them. The CDR3 runs 14 residues. Germline CDR1 MNHEY, CDR2 SVGEGT.

This rearrangement joins TRBV12-3 or TRBV12-4 to TRBJ2-1, with unresolved D. Trimming removed 6 bases from V and 15 bases from J, with 15 bases in between. The CDR3 has 11 amino acids. The CDR3 nucleotides read TGTGCCAGCAGCACCGGGCCCCATGCGTTCTTC. This gives the protein CASSTGPHAFF.

V gene TRBV10-1 combines with J gene TRBJ2-5; the D call may be TRBD1 or TRBD2 (5 bases each). Trimming removed 9 bases from V and 3 bases from J, with 14 bases in between. The CDR3 covers 13 residues. Germline V CDR1 and CDR2: WNHNN, SYGVQD (reference sequence). This chain's CDR3 is CASSRGFKETQYF. DNA of the CDR3: TGCGCCAGTAGTCGGGGCTTTAAAGAGACCCAGTACTTC.

This clonotype is categorized as medium-sized. This chain links TRBV27 with TRBJ2-6, with unresolved D. V was clipped by 2 bases and J by 0 bases, with 14 bases between them. Germline CDR1 and CDR2: MNHEY and SMNVEV (reference sequence). The CDR3 consists of 18 residues. This CDR3 is CASSLSSPGTSGANVLTF. In nucleotides, the CDR3 is TGTGCCAGCAGTTTAAGTTCGCCGGGCACCTCTGGGGCCAACGTCCTGACTTTC.

The CDR3 DNA is TGTGCCACCAGTGAAGGGCCTACTAACTATGGCTACACCTTC. Residues: CATSEGPTNYGYTF. The chain joins TRBV24-1 to TRBJ1-2; D remains unclear. V lost 4 bases, J lost 0 bases, and 8 bases lay in between. From germline, CDR1 is KGHDR and CDR2 SFDVKD. This CDR3 is 14 amino acids long.

The chain carries TRBV15 and TRBJ2-3, with a tentative D call TRBD1 (6 bases). The V gene lost 8 bases and the J gene lost 1 base, with 16 bases spanning the gap. The CDR3 has 15 residues. Per germline, CDR1 LNHNV and CDR2 YYDKDF (reference sequence). The CDR3 nucleotides read TGTGCCACCTCCGATACAGGGTATCGCACAGATACGCAGTATTTT. Encoded protein: CATSDTGYRTDTQYF.

The chain recombines TRBV7-2 with TRBJ2-3; D ambiguous. The CDR3 is 12 amino acids. Trimming removed 6 bases at V and 8 bases at J, with 12 bases between. Germline V gene data show CDR1 as SGHTA and CDR2 as FQGNSA. The CDR3 DNA reads TGTGCCAGCAGTTACGACGGAAGTACGCAGTATTTT. This encodes CASSYDGSTQYF. Drawing the rest from reference TRBV7-2 and TRBJ2-3, the complete variable domain is GAGVSQSPSNKVTEKGKDVELRCDPISGHTALYWYRQSLGQGLEFLIYFQGNSAPDKSGLPSDRFSAERTGGSVSTLTIQRTQQEDSAVYLCASSYDGSTQYFGPGTRLTVL.

The rearrangement uses TRBV6-1 and TRBJ2-3; 7 bases agree with TRBD1. J gave up 2 bases and V 5 bases, and 7 bases lay outside the gene matches. Germline lookup yields CDR1 MNHNS and CDR2 SASEGT. CDR3 size: 15 residues. This CDR3 reads CASSRKGQYTDTQYF. As DNA, the CDR3 is TGTGCCAGCAGTAGGAAGGGACAGTACACAGATACGCAGTATTTT.

The V gene is TRBV2, the J gene TRBJ2-5; D remains unclear. Trimming left V 6 bases short and J 9 bases short, with 14 bases between. The germline gives CDR1 SNHLY, CDR2 FYNNEI. The CDR3 is 12 amino acids. The CDR3 here is CASSPQLWAQYF. The CDR3 nucleotides read TGTGCCAGCAGCCCCCAATTGTGGGCCCAGTACTTC. Looking up the rest from reference TRBV2 and TRBJ2-5 gives the full variable domain: EPEVTQTPSHQVTQMGQEVILRCVPISNHLYFYWYRQILGQKVEFLVSFYNNEISEKSEIFDDQFSVERPDGSNFTLKIRSTKLEDSAMYFCASSPQLWAQYFGPGTRLLVL.

This clonotype was seen more than once but under ten times. This rearrangement joins TRBV2 to TRBJ1-5, with D hard to call. V was shortened by 5 bases and J by 3 bases, with 8 bases between the two germline ends. The CDR3 has 13 residues. Germline V gives CDR1 SNHLY, CDR2 FYNNEI. The CDR3 here is CASSLQNNQPQHF. The CDR3 bases are TGTGCCAGCAGTCTCCAGAACAATCAGCCCCAGCATTTT.

This clonotype was seen more than once but under ten times. The chain combines TRBV27 with TRBJ1-2; 8 nucleotides align to TRBD1. V lost 3 bases and J lost 7; bases outside the gene matches: 4. The CDR3 is 13 residues long. The V gene's germline CDR1 is MNHEY and CDR2 SMNVEV (reference sequence). The CDR3 region is CASSFQGQGGYTF. For the CDR3, the DNA is TGTGCCAGCAGTTTCCAAGGACAGGGTGGCTACACCTTC.

The chain combines TRBV24-1 with TRBJ1-2; D gene unclear. Germline V gene sequence: CDR1 KGHDR, CDR2 SFDVKD. This CDR3 comprises 12 residues. Trimming left V 3 bases short and J 4 bases short, with 5 bases between. Here the CDR3 reads CATSDRSYGYTF. In DNA form, the CDR3 reads TGTGCCACCAGTGATCGCAGCTATGGCTACACCTTC.

The rearrangement links TRBV10-3 to TRBJ2-3; 7 bases fit TRBD2. The V gene end was trimmed by 2 bases and the J gene end by 4 bases; junction bases not matched to a gene: 9. The CDR3 totals 16 residues. The V gene's germline CDR1 is ENHRY and CDR2 SYGVKD. In DNA form, the CDR3 reads TGTGCCATCAGTGAGGGGCTGAGCGGGGATTCAGATACGCAGTATTTT. Translated: CAISEGLSGDSDTQYF.

The chain links TRBV18 to TRBJ1-5, with D possibly being TRBD1 (6 bases). The V gene's germline CDR1 is KGHSH and CDR2 LQKENI. Trimming removed 3 bases from V and 4 bases from J, with 13 bases in between. This CDR3 spans 15 amino acids. CDR3 sequence (DNA): TGTGCCAGCTCACCCCCAGGGGTAGGAAATCAGCCCCAGCATTTT. Its translation is CASSPPGVGNQPQHF.

A note on this clonotype: This may be a read error: a much more frequent sequence differs by one nucleotide. The chain employs TRBV10-2 and TRBJ2-5, with 12 bases identical to TRBD2. CDR3 size: 17 residues. The junction had 14 bases not matched to a gene; V was cut back by 7 bases and J by 5 bases. The germline V gene has CDR1 WSHSY and CDR2 SAAADI. Here the CDR3 DNA reads TGCGCCAGCAAGCCCGCCGGCCTAGCGGGGGGGCGGGAGACCCAGTACTTC. It encodes CASKPAGLAGGRETQYF.

The CDR3 spells CASSTSGRAFEQYF. In DNA form, the CDR3 reads TGTGCCAGCAGTACTAGCGGGAGGGCCTTCGAGCAGTACTTC. J is TRBJ2-7 and V is TRBV6-1; TRBD2 matches 13 bases. CDR1 and CDR2 from the germline V gene are MNHNS and SASEGT. The J segment lost 6 bases and the V segment lost 5 bases, leaving 4 bases of the junction unmatched. The CDR3 consists of 14 residues.

The CDR3 protein is CASTKGQGNTGELFF. CDR3 sequence (DNA): TGTGCCAGCACCAAGGGACAGGGGAACACCGGGGAGCTGTTTTTT. This rearrangement joins TRBV6-1 to TRBJ2-2; 9 bases are a match to TRBD1. CDR1 MNHNS and CDR2 SASEGT come from the germline V gene. Trimming removed 7 bases from V and 1 base from J; junction bases left unmatched: 4. This CDR3 region has 15 residues.

Here the CDR3 reads CASSGGSEAFF. CDR3 in DNA: TGCGCCAGCAGTGGGGGCTCTGAAGCTTTCTTT. This rearrangement joins TRBV10-2 to TRBJ1-1; tentatively, D is TRBD1 (5 bases). The CDR3 spans 11 residues. Germline assignment: CDR1 WSHSY and CDR2 SAAADI. Trimming left V 4 bases short and J 6 bases short, with 6 bases between.

The V gene is TRBV7-2, the J gene TRBJ2-7; no clear D. Deletions cut 5 bases from V and 6 bases from J, with 8 bases between. Germline V gives CDR1 SGHTA, CDR2 FQGNSA. The CDR3 runs to 11 residues. The CDR3 loop is CASSPRLEQYF. The CDR3 DNA reads as TGTGCCAGCAGCCCACGGCTCGAGCAGTACTTC.

The chain is built from TRBV21-1 and TRBJ1-5; the table gives TRBD1 as D, unverified against the DNA. TRBV21-1 is a pseudogene segment. The CDR3 sequence is 14 residues long. In DNA, the CDR3 is TGTGCCAGCAGCACTGGGACAGGCCCTCAGCCCCAGCATTTT. This translates into CASSTGTGPQPQHF.

This clonotype was observed a handful of times. The rearrangement uses TRBV7-2 and TRBJ2-7, with unresolved D. The CDR3 is 13 amino acids. CDR1 SGHTA and CDR2 FQGNSA come from the germline V gene. Between the trimmed V and J ends, which lost 2 bases and 5 bases, there was a span of 10 bases. For the CDR3, the DNA is TGTGCCAGCAGCTTAATCGGTGGGGACGAGCAGTACTTC. Protein: CASSLIGGDEQYF.